The 5 T cell receptor beta chains in this list originate from one sample, sequenced in a study of shared clonotypes between healthy human individuals. TCRdb keeps only in-frame clones here, not all; method: immunoSEQ multiplex PCR. The data show roughly 300,000 clones, around 87% seen once. The sample consisted of memory CD8+ T cells sorted from blood. The subset here: CD45RO+ cells pooled with CCR7-negative TemRA cells. These receptors came from a man aged 18 to 30 in good health.

The chain recombines TRBV11-2 with TRBJ1-2, with TRBD1 as a possible D gene (6 bases). The V and J ends lost 1 base and 4 bases respectively, with 16 bases between them. This CDR3 is built from 16 residues. Germline V gene data show CDR1 as SGHAT and CDR2 as FQNNGV. CDR3 protein: CASSLVSGEDSYGYTF. As DNA, the CDR3 is TGTGCCAGCAGCTTAGTTTCAGGGGAGGATAGCTATGGCTACACCTTC.

The chain is built from TRBV7-8 and TRBJ1-2; D is ambiguous. The germline CDR1 and CDR2 sequences are SGHVS and FQNEAQ. The length of the CDR3 is 12 residues. V gave up 4 bases and J gave up 5 bases, with 8 bases separating them. The CDR3 loop reads CASSSRNYGYTF. As DNA, the CDR3 is TGTGCCAGCAGCTCCAGAAATTATGGCTACACCTTC.

Notes on this clone: The sample contains more than one DNA sequence encoding this CDR3. The chain employs TRBV28 and TRBJ1-1; TRBD1 might be the D (5 bases). CDR1 is MDHEN and CDR2 is SYDVKM in the germline V gene. Trimming shortened V by 5 bases and J by 4 bases, and 14 bases separated the two germline ends. CDR3 length equals 14 residues. The CDR3 DNA is TGTGCCAGCAGTCTTAGGACGGGGGGCACTGAAGCTTTCTTT. It translates to CASSLRTGGTEAFF.

The chain combines TRBV6-6 with TRBJ2-1; TRBD2 agrees at 10 bases. The CDR3 runs 13 residues. The V gene end was trimmed by 6 bases and the J gene end by 7 bases; junction bases not matched to a gene: 3. CDR1 is MNHNY and CDR2 is SVGAGI in the germline V gene (reference sequence). CDR3 in DNA: TGTGCCAGCAGAGGACTAGCGGAGAATGAGCAGTTCTTC. It codes for CASRGLAENEQFF.

As for this clone: This sequence is one base from a far larger clone and is likely a read error. Distinct nucleotide sequences in the sample also encode this CDR3. The rearrangement joins TRBV2 to TRBJ2-7, with D unclear. Trimming stripped 6 bases from V and 3 bases from J, with 3 bases between. From germline, CDR1 is SNHLY and CDR2 FYNNEI. This CDR3 has 10 amino acids. The CDR3 region is CASRDYEQYF. Here the CDR3 DNA reads TGTGCCAGCAGGGACTACGAGCAGTACTTC.